The source of this T cell receptor beta chain is a study of cytomegalovirus exposure and HLA in healthy donors. The wider study: T cells numbering around 180 million yielded 95 million to 140 million unique TCR beta sequences in an earlier analysis. Findings and limits, study-wide: HLA alleles showed associations with some 15,000 TCR beta sequences in a later analysis, at a 0.05 false discovery rate. Under in vitro conditions, three CMV-associated chains were confirmed as specific for CMV antigens. Data from an earlier analysis indicated that most TCR beta V segments were productive either about 90% or about 30% of the time.

V was shortened by 1 base and J by 0 bases, with 11 bases between the two germline ends. This CDR3 contains 16 residues. From germline, CDR1 is MGHRA and CDR2 YSYEKL. A multiplex PCR was run with 60 Vbeta primers and 13 Jbeta primers. Repertoires were generated with immunoSEQ multiplex PCR, while TCRdb's copy carries only in-frame clones and drops some. The table lists some 170,000 clones, roughly 80% of them singletons, with 8.5% to 10% in the top ten. As concerns this clone: Its target is not known.

This TCR derives from a man aged 18-30 years in good health and CMV-seropositive. The chain employs TRBV4-1 and TRBJ2-3, with D possibly matching TRBD2 (7 bases). Input material: PBMCs. CDR3 coding DNA: TGCGCCAGCAGCCAAGGGGCGGGGGCAAGCACAGATACGCAGTATTTT. It yields the protein CASSQGAGASTDTQYF.